This T cell receptor beta chain is drawn from a study of shared T cell receptors in the human thymus. Germline V gene lookup returns CDR1 SGHRS and CDR2 YFSETQ. This CDR3 has 13 amino acids. Unmatched junction bases numbered 5, after V lost 4 bases and J lost 8 bases. Assay used: immunoSEQ multiplex PCR; TCRdb lists only in-frame clones, some missing. The sample consists of approximately 760,000 clones, approximately 85% of them appearing once. The same sample was also studied in work on human thymus T cells. This second report adds: During corrective heart surgery, resections were taken, and the thymus tissue came from them.

The sequence was obtained from a girl less than two years old with a congenital heart defect. V and J are TRBV5-1 and TRBJ2-1; 8 positions agree with TRBD1. Sequenced: thymocytes. CDR3 nucleotide sequence: TGCGCCAGCAGCGTGACAGGGGAAGATGAGCAGTTCTTC. Translated, it gives CASSVTGEDEQFF.